These 16 T cell receptor beta chains came from one sample sequenced in a study of blood T cell repertoires in COVID-19. Some clones are missing from TCRdb's copy, which holds only in-frame ones; the method was immunoSEQ multiplex PCR. The sample has roughly 700,000 clones, about 87% seen once. The sample was peripheral blood. These TCRs come from a woman between 18 and 29 years old with acute or convalescent COVID-19.

A note on this clone: Other nucleotide sequences in the sample specify the same CDR3. The chain uses TRBV7-2 and TRBJ1-2; weak D call: TRBD1 (6 bases). In germline, CDR1 is SGHTA, CDR2 FQGNSA. CDR3 size: 14 residues. The V gene lost 1 base and the J gene lost 2 bases, with 8 bases spanning the gap. The CDR3: CASSLVGANYGYTF. The CDR3 coding sequence is TGTGCCAGCAGCTTAGTGGGGGCGAACTATGGCTACACCTTC.

The genes are TRBV4-3 and TRBJ1-5, with 8 bases lining up with TRBD1. Germline CDR1 LGHNA, CDR2 YSLEER. Trimming took 0 bases from V and 7 from J; bases not matched to a gene: 5. This CDR3 comprises 15 residues. In DNA, the CDR3 is TGCGCCAGCAGCCAAGACAGGGGGCGAGGGCAGCCCCAGCATTTT. Protein product: CASSQDRGRGQPQHF.

This rearrangement joins TRBV14 to TRBJ1-1, with D tentatively TRBD1 (6 bases). Looked up from germline, CDR1 is SGHDN and CDR2 is FVKESK. V was clipped by 0 bases and J by 0 bases, with 11 bases between them. This CDR3 is 16 amino acids long. The CDR3 bases are TGTGCCAGCAGCCAAGACCGTGGACAGATGAACACTGAAGCTTTCTTT. It yields the protein CASSQDRGQMNTEAFF. The variable domain in full, with the rest retrieved from reference TRBV14 and TRBJ1-1, is EAGVTQFPSHSVIEKGQTVTLRCDPISGHDNLYWYRRVMGKEIKFLLHFVKESKQDESGMPNNRFLAERTGGTYSTLKVQPAELEDSGVYFCASSQDRGQMNTEAFFGQGTRLTVV.

V gene TRBV28 combines with J gene TRBJ2-7, with 8 bases aligning to TRBD1. CDR1 MDHEN and CDR2 SYDVKM come from the germline V gene. The CDR3 is 14 residues long. After removal of 6 bases from V and 4 bases from J, the junction contained 8 bases not matched to a gene. DNA for the CDR3: TGTGCCAGCAGCCTCCTCGGGACAGGTTACGAGCAGTACTTC. Protein product: CASSLLGTGYEQYF. The full variable domain, in which reference TRBV28 and TRBJ2-7 provide the parts outside the CDR3, is DVKVTQSSRYLVKRTGEKVFLECVQDMDHENMFWYRQDPGLGLRLIYFSYDVKMKEKGDIPEGYSVSREKKERFSLILESASTNQTSMYLCASSLLGTGYEQYFGPGTRLTVT.

This chain links TRBV9 with TRBJ2-1; TRBD1 might be the D (5 bases). This CDR3 comprises 15 residues. The germline V gene encodes CDR1 SGDLS and CDR2 YYNGEE. The V end was cut by 3 bases, the J end by 4 bases, with 14 bases between. CDR3 residues: CASSAPQGGYNEQFF. Here the CDR3 DNA reads TGTGCCAGCAGCGCCCCGCAGGGTGGATACAATGAGCAGTTCTTC.

The CDR3 DNA reads as TGTGCCAGCAGCGTAGTTGAGGTTATAGGATCCACTGAAGCTTTCTTT. Translation gives CASSVVEVIGSTEAFF. The chain uses TRBV9 and TRBJ1-1, with D hard to call. The CDR3 is 16 amino acids. Looked up from germline, CDR1 is SGDLS and CDR2 is YYNGEE. The V end was cut by 0 bases, the J end by 4 bases, with 16 bases between.

The sample holds a few counts of this clone. The chain employs TRBV4-1 and TRBJ2-1; 12 nucleotides match TRBD2. This CDR3 comprises 16 residues. CDR1 is MGHRA, CDR2 YSYEKL, per germline. V dropped 0 bases and J dropped 8; count of bases not matched to a gene: 5. CDR3 bases: TGCGCCAGCAGCCAAGATCTAGCGGGGGGGTCGGATGAGCAGTTCTTC. Its protein product is CASSQDLAGGSDEQFF.

This clone has only one observation. The J gene is TRBJ1-1, the V gene TRBV3-1 (or the pseudogene TRBV3-2), with TRBD1 as a possible D gene (6 bases). The germline V gene encodes CDR1 LGHDT and CDR2 YNNKEL (reference sequence). The V end lost 2 bases, the J end lost 1 base, and 8 bases lay between the germline ends. The CDR3 loop spans 14 amino acids. The CDR3 coding sequence is TGTGCCAGCAGCCAAACAGGGCCGAACACTGAAGCTTTCTTT. Protein sequence: CASSQTGPNTEAFF.

In its sample, this clone was seen a few times. The chain is built from TRBV6-2 or TRBV6-3 and TRBJ1-1; 7 bases map to TRBD1. The V segment lost 5 bases and the J segment 6 bases; nucleotides outside the gene matches: 9. There are 14 residues in the CDR3. Germline CDR1 and CDR2: MNHEY and SVGEGT. The CDR3: CASSARGGVAEAFF. CDR3 bases: TGTGCCAGCAGTGCCAGAGGGGGCGTAGCTGAAGCTTTCTTT.

This chain connects TRBV27 to TRBJ1-1; D gene ambiguous. From germline, CDR1 is MNHEY and CDR2 SMNVEV (reference sequence). The CDR3 length is 15 residues. V was pared by 1 base and J by 0 bases, with 9 bases between. CDR3 sequence: CASSLFGRMNTEAFF. The CDR3 region has the DNA TGTGCCAGCAGTTTATTCGGCAGGATGAACACTGAAGCTTTCTTT.

This clone was seen a handful of times. The chain recombines TRBV9 with TRBJ1-6; weak D call: TRBD1 (5 bases). Germline CDR1 reads SGDLS; CDR2 reads YYNGEE. This CDR3 region has 14 residues. The V end lost 7 bases, the J end lost 5 bases, and 13 bases lay between the germline ends. The CDR3 DNA reads as TGTGCCAGCGGGGGGGGTCTTCATAATTCACCCCTCCACTTT. Translation gives CASGGGLHNSPLHF.

The J gene is TRBJ2-3, the V gene TRBV7-2; 11 positions match TRBD2. This CDR3 region has 16 residues. Germline loops: CDR1 SGHTA, CDR2 FQGNSA. With V trimmed by 5 bases and J by 1 base, 5 bases remained unmatched. Here the CDR3 reads CASSAGLAGGTDTQYF. The CDR3 nucleotides read TGTGCCAGCAGCGCCGGACTAGCGGGCGGCACAGATACGCAGTATTTT.

The V gene is TRBV19, the J gene TRBJ1-2; no firm D call. The V gene's germline CDR1 is LNHDA and CDR2 SQIVND (reference sequence). V was trimmed by 4 bases and J by 8 bases, leaving 17 bases between them. This CDR3 comprises 14 residues. The CDR3 loop reads CASSNLLSGIGYTF. CDR3 bases: TGTGCCAGTAGTAACCTCCTCAGCGGTATAGGCTACACCTTC.

The chain recombines TRBV14 with TRBJ1-5, with 10 bases fitting TRBD1. The CDR3 consists of 17 residues. V was clipped by 1 base and J by 4 bases; unmatched bases: 7. Germline lookup yields CDR1 SGHDN and CDR2 FVKESK. In DNA, the CDR3 is TGTGCCAGCAGCCAAGCCGCCCCGGGACAGGGGAATCAGCCCCAGCATTTT. Protein: CASSQAAPGQGNQPQHF.

Points on this clone: A read error is possible here, since a much larger clone lies one base away. Additional DNA sequences in this sample encode the identical CDR3. The chain joins TRBV24-1 to TRBJ2-3; D possibly corresponds to TRBD1 (7 bases). The CDR3 extends over 15 amino acids. Germline V CDR1 and CDR2: KGHDR, SFDVKD. The V and J ends lost 2 bases and 3 bases respectively, with 11 bases between them. The CDR3 DNA is TGTGCCACCAGTGATTCCCAGGGGGGAACAGATACGCAGTATTTT. As protein: CATSDSQGGTDTQYF.

This clone was counted once. This sequence joins TRBV9 and TRBJ2-3; a weak D match, TRBD2 (6 bases). The CDR3 length is 15 residues. Looked up from germline, CDR1 is SGDLS and CDR2 is YYNGEE. The germline V and J ends were trimmed by 4 bases and 1 base, with 13 bases remaining between them. In DNA, the CDR3 is TGTGCCAGCAGCCCGCGGGGATGGGGCACAGATACGCAGTATTTT. Translated: CASSPRGWGTDTQYF.